A single sample gave rise to the 13 T cell receptor beta chains below, sequenced in a study of blood T cell repertoires in COVID-19. Using immunoSEQ multiplex PCR, the repertoire was profiled, and TCRdb retains in-frame clones only, with some absent. The sample consists of 200,000 to 250,000 clones, roughly 80% of them appearing once. The sample consisted of peripheral blood. These receptors all stem from a woman aged 80 or over with active or convalescent COVID-19.

V gene TRBV7-9 combines with J gene TRBJ2-7; TRBD2 matches 11 bases. This CDR3 is built from 16 residues. Germline trimming cut 2 bases from V and 2 bases from J; bases unmatched to any gene: 5. The germline CDR1 and CDR2 sequences are SEHNR and FQNEAQ (reference sequence). The CDR3, as DNA: TGTGCCAGCAGCTTAACCGGGACTAGCGGCACCTACGAGCAGTACTTC. This codes for CASSLTGTSGTYEQYF.

The chain couples TRBV19 to TRBJ1-5; no firm D call. Germline values: CDR1 LNHDA, CDR2 SQIVND (reference sequence). This CDR3 has 15 amino acids. V was pared by 4 bases and J by 9 bases, with 19 bases between. CDR3 sequence (DNA): TGTGCCAGTAGTAATTATGGGCAGCCAAGTCGGCCCCAGCATTTT. It translates to CASSNYGQPSRPQHF. Combining the CDR3 with reference TRBV19 and TRBJ1-5 gives the whole variable domain DGGITQSPKYLFRKEGQNVTLSCEQNLNHDAMYWYRQDPGQGLRLIYYSQIVNDFQKGDIAEGYSVSREKKESFPLTVTSAQKNPTAFYLCASSNYGQPSRPQHFGDGTRLSIL.

J is TRBJ1-1 and V is TRBV28; no clear D gene. The germline gives CDR1 MDHEN, CDR2 SYDVKM. The V and J ends lost 2 bases and 1 base respectively, with 5 bases between them. The CDR3 runs to 13 residues. CDR3 DNA: TGTGCCAGCAGTTTACGGGGGAACACTGAAGCTTTCTTT. Translated, it gives CASSLRGNTEAFF.

The CDR3 spells CASRQTQTGDSNQPQHF. CDR3 DNA: TGTGCCAGTCGTCAAACGCAGACAGGGGATAGCAATCAGCCCCAGCATTTT. V usage is TRBV27 and J usage is TRBJ1-5; 8 nucleotides match TRBD1. Trimming took 9 bases from V and 0 from J; bases not matched to a gene: 13. The CDR3 spans 17 residues. Germline lookup yields CDR1 MNHEY and CDR2 SMNVEV (reference sequence).

V is TRBV12-5 and J is TRBJ2-2, with 9 bases that match TRBD2. Trimming removed 5 bases from V and 6 bases from J; junction bases left unmatched: 7. Germline V CDR1 and CDR2: LGHNT, FRNRAP. The CDR3 runs 15 residues. In DNA form, the CDR3 reads TGTGCTAGTGGTAATAGCGGGGGCGGGCCCGGGGAGCTGTTTTTT. It encodes CASGNSGGGPGELFF. The whole variable domain, remainder taken from reference TRBV12-5 and TRBJ2-2, is DARVTQTPRHKVTEMGQEVTMRCQPILGHNTVFWYRQTMMQGLELLAYFRNRAPLDDSGMPKDRFSAEMPDATLATLKIQPSEPRDSAVYFCASGNSGGGPGELFFGEGSRLTVL.

The chain combines TRBV19 with TRBJ2-7; TRBD2 is a possible D gene (5 bases). Trimming took 0 bases from V and 2 from J, leaving 14 bases between them. There are 16 residues in the CDR3. Per the germline V gene, CDR1 is LNHDA and CDR2 is SQIVND (reference sequence). This CDR3 is CASSIEASSVPYEQYF. CDR3 bases: TGTGCCAGTAGTATAGAGGCTAGCTCAGTCCCCTACGAGCAGTACTTC.

This clone was detected a few times. The chain uses TRBV12-3 or TRBV12-4 and TRBJ1-6; D is perhaps TRBD1 (6 bases). CDR3 size: 12 residues. The ends were cut back, 4 bases at V and 11 bases at J, with 9 bases in the middle. The CDR3 DNA reads TGTGCCAGCAGTTCACAGGGACCACCCCTCCACTTT. It yields the protein CASSSQGPPLHF.

The chain links TRBV19 to TRBJ2-5, with 7 bases identical to TRBD2. The germline V gene encodes CDR1 LNHDA and CDR2 SQIVND (reference sequence). The CDR3 has 15 residues. V lost 0 bases to trimming and J lost 7 bases; unmatched junction nucleotides: 8. Here the CDR3 reads CASSIEETGGGTQYF. The CDR3 coding sequence is TGTGCCAGTAGTATAGAGGAGACGGGGGGAGGGACCCAGTACTTC.

The V call is TRBV5-1, the J call TRBJ2-1; maybe TRBD2 (5 bases). The CDR3 totals 15 residues. Germline V lookup: CDR1 SGHRS, CDR2 YFSETQ. The germline V and J ends were trimmed by 0 bases and 5 bases, with 12 bases remaining between them. For the CDR3, the DNA is TGCGCCAGCAGCTTGGTTCGGGATAAAAACAATGAGCAGTTCTTC. Its protein is CASSLVRDKNNEQFF.

The V and J genes are TRBV10-3 and TRBJ2-2, with 11 bases lining up with TRBD2. The germline V gene encodes CDR1 ENHRY and CDR2 SYGVKD. The CDR3 spans 16 residues. Trimming cost V 6 bases and J 8 bases; bases outside gene matches: 11. The CDR3 coding sequence is TGTGCCATCAGCCCGACTAGCGGGACGTCCGGTGGGGAGCTGTTTTTT. Translating gives CAISPTSGTSGGELFF.

This clone has more than one count but fewer than ten. The J gene is TRBJ1-1, the V gene TRBV2, with no clear D. This CDR3 contains 13 residues. With 8 bases removed from V and 1 base from J, the gap between germline ends came to 11 bases. The germline gives CDR1 SNHLY, CDR2 FYNNEI. The CDR3 loop reads CASFTEGNTEAFF. CDR3 bases: TGTGCCAGCTTTACTGAGGGGAACACTGAAGCTTTCTTT.

The chain combines TRBV19 with TRBJ2-2, with D hard to call. Trimming took 3 bases from V and 7 from J, leaving 9 bases between them. Germline V CDR1 and CDR2: LNHDA, SQIVND (reference sequence). This CDR3 spans 13 amino acids. The CDR3 bases are TGTGCCAGTAGTATCTTTCGGTACGGGGAGCTGTTTTTT. Translated: CASSIFRYGELFF.

This clone was observed a handful of times. The chain links TRBV5-1 to TRBJ1-3, with TRBD1 identical over 10 bases. The germline CDR1 and CDR2 sequences are SGHRS and YFSETQ. With V trimmed by 0 bases and J by 1 base, 4 bases remained unmatched. CDR3 length: 17 residues. CDR3 residues: CASSLVGTGASGNTIYF. The CDR3 nucleotides are TGCGCCAGCAGCTTGGTGGGGACAGGGGCGTCTGGAAACACCATATATTTT.